This TCR beta chain comes out of a study of blood T cell repertoires in COVID-19. At the level of the study: Acute-phase and convalescent COVID-19 samples originated in the United States, Italy and Spain.

After removal of 10 bases from V and 4 bases from J, the junction contained 11 bases not matched to a gene. The germline CDR1 and CDR2 sequences are ENHRY and SYGVKD. The CDR3 sequence is 15 residues long. The authors' processing: Reference gene primers were amplified, and this amplification served to estimate nucleated cell counts. Profiling relied on immunoSEQ multiplex PCR, and the TCRdb table lists in-frame clones only, not all of them. The V and J calls and clone size are taken from that table; D and trimming were inferred from the DNA. The sample records around 150,000 clones, around 86% being singletons.

Material for sequencing was peripheral blood. J is TRBJ2-7 and V is TRBV10-3; TRBD2 agrees at 12 bases. The sequence was obtained from a man in his sixties or seventies with acute or convalescent COVID-19. CDR3 in amino acids: CATRTSGNLIYEQYF. The CDR3 DNA follows: TGTGCCACCCGGACTAGCGGGAATCTCATTTACGAGCAGTACTTC.